Sequencing of this T cell receptor beta chain was carried out in a study of shared clonotypes between healthy human individuals. Study at large: Three plates were used per donor for CD4 naive, three for CD4 memory, two for CD8 naive and one for CD8 memory. The study's findings and limits: Expectations were that clonotype sharing among donors would be affected by sequencing depth.

CD45RA-negative memory and CD45RA+ naive subsets were split from the CD4+ cells. The germline V and J ends were trimmed by 9 bases and 3 bases, with 12 bases remaining between them. CDR3 length: 12 residues. Germline loops: CDR1 SNHLY, CDR2 FYNNEI. Repertoires were generated with immunoSEQ multiplex PCR, while TCRdb's copy carries only in-frame clones and drops some. Counted here are 2.3 million or so clones, 85% to 95% occurring once; the ten biggest clones make up approximately 0.4%. This clone was detected a few times. Its antigen remains unidentified. The chain combines TRBV2 with TRBJ2-7; D possibly corresponds to TRBD1 (6 bases). This clonotype originated in a man aged 18-30 years in good health. Some clones in this sample may be carry-over from other donors' samples. The sample was naive CD4+ T cells from PBMCs. Subset specified: CD45RA+ positively selected. CDR3 protein: CARQGDFYEQYF. CDR3 DNA sequence: TGTGCCAGACAGGGCGATTTCTACGAGCAGTACTTC.